The rows below give T cell receptor beta chains drawn from one sample of a study of T cells after yellow fever vaccination. TCRdb re-analysed the 5' RACE reads in MiXCR, keeping a single row per CDR3 protein. The sample has about 120,000 distinct CDR3 sequences, approximately 7.1% seen once; the top ten hold 2.7%. Here the sequenced sample was CD4+ T cells sorted from PBMCs, taken around 45 days after the first yellow fever vaccination. The receptors shown here come from a man between 18 and 29 years old who received the YFV17D yellow fever vaccine. CDR3s leave out the opening cysteine and the closing phenylalanine or tryptophan. Fields, in order: J gene, V gene, CDR3 protein.

J: TRBJ2-4
V: TRBV2
CDR3: ASRRDGTKNIQY

J: TRBJ1-6
V: TRBV4-3
CDR3: ASSQDRELSPLH

J: TRBJ2-1
V: TRBV27
CDR3: ASSSGGGYYNEQF

J: TRBJ2-3
V: TRBV7-3
CDR3: ASSLTVGTSGRTDTQY

J: TRBJ2-5
V: TRBV28
CDR3: ASSLLPWRAGNRGTQY

J: TRBJ2-1
V: TRBV20-1
CDR3: CALGGRTGAYNEQF

J: TRBJ1-1
V: TRBV4-1
CDR3: ASSQDPRQGAGTEAF

J: TRBJ2-2
V: TRBV7-3
CDR3: ASSSPPPTGDTGELF

J: TRBJ1-5
V: TRBV30
CDR3: AWSGDSNNQPQH

J: TRBJ1-6
V: TRBV21-1
CDR3: ASSKARQGTLAVSYNSPLH

J: TRBJ2-5
V: TRBV4-2
CDR3: ASSQGAGNPWETQY

J: TRBJ2-5
V: TRBV7-8
CDR3: ASSLVRVPETQY

J: TRBJ2-4
V: TRBV11-2
CDR3: ASSTYRGEKNIQY

J: TRBJ2-4
V: TRBV7-6
CDR3: ASSLEGRLGSQNIQY

J: TRBJ2-3
V: TRBV27
CDR3: ASSPDTSGRYTQY

J: TRBJ1-1
V: TRBV5-1
CDR3: ASSFRGNTEAF

J: TRBJ2-6
V: TRBV9
CDR3: ASSVEASGANVLT

J: TRBJ1-6
V: TRBV11-1
CDR3: ASSPRQGFAERGDSPLH

J: TRBJ2-5
V: TRBV10-2
CDR3: ASSVSGRETQY

J: TRBJ2-2
V: TRBV7-2
CDR3: ASSLAAGVRELF

J: TRBJ2-1
V: TRBV7-8
CDR3: ASSLVVGESF

J: TRBJ1-1
V: TRBV6-2/TRBV6-3
CDR3: ASSYTTGLEAF

J: TRBJ2-2
V: TRBV5-4
CDR3: ASSLGRPADTGELF

J: TRBJ2-3
V: TRBV5-1
CDR3: ASSSDRLAGGGTQY

J: TRBJ1-2
V: TRBV6-5
CDR3: ASSGAYYGYT

J: TRBJ2-6
V: TRBV6-5
CDR3: ASSYSNSGANVLT

J: TRBJ2-7
V: TRBV5-1
CDR3: ASSGEWVDEQY

J: TRBJ2-5
V: TRBV7-2
CDR3: ASSLMGGVRETQY

J: TRBJ2-4
V: TRBV5-1
CDR3: ASSLAGDLGNIQY

J: TRBJ2-3
V: TRBV7-3
CDR3: ASSLGTSGGLGDTQY

J: TRBJ2-1
V: TRBV20-1
CDR3: RGTLGDEQF

J: TRBJ1-5
V: TRBV29-1
CDR3: SVGTGNQPQH

J: TRBJ1-2
V: TRBV6-2/TRBV6-3
CDR3: ASSRGTGTYGYT

J: TRBJ2-4
V: TRBV7-2
CDR3: ASSSPTVTKAGIQY

J: TRBJ2-4
V: TRBV6-5
CDR3: ASSSRTGEY

J: TRBJ1-6
V: TRBV5-1
CDR3: ASSLRANRDSYNSPLH

J: TRBJ2-3
V: TRBV11-2
CDR3: ASSLLVDTQY

J: TRBJ2-3
V: TRBV7-9
CDR3: ASSGSWGTDTQY

J: TRBJ2-1
V: TRBV5-5
CDR3: ASSSGHRNEQF

J: TRBJ2-1
V: TRBV7-9
CDR3: ASSITGAGNEQF

J: TRBJ1-1
V: TRBV20-1
CDR3: SASRTRLAEAF

J: TRBJ1-3
V: TRBV20-1
CDR3: SARTQVSGNTIY

J: TRBJ1-5
V: TRBV20-1
CDR3: SVARLSNSNQPQH

J: TRBJ1-4
V: TRBV5-1
CDR3: ASSTGQAREEKLF

J: TRBJ1-6
V: TRBV19
CDR3: ASMGTEPYNSPLH

J: TRBJ2-3
V: TRBV5-1
CDR3: ATAPGTSGEDTQY

J: TRBJ1-4
V: TRBV5-4
CDR3: ASSLAGMGEKLF

J: TRBJ1-1
V: TRBV20-1
CDR3: SARAVSGREDTEAF

J: TRBJ1-2
V: TRBV20-1
CDR3: SASGPAPNYGYT

J: TRBJ1-2
V: TRBV5-1
CDR3: ASRIDGGYT

J: TRBJ1-4
V: TRBV5-1
CDR3: ASSFQFNNEKLF

J: TRBJ2-7
V: TRBV29-1
CDR3: SVAGGNPYEQY

J: TRBJ1-3
V: TRBV5-4
CDR3: ASSLKGQAFSGNTIY

J: TRBJ2-1
V: TRBV7-2
CDR3: ASSFSLGRDEQF

J: TRBJ2-5
V: TRBV12-3/TRBV12-4
CDR3: ASGQLQETQY